Listed below are T cell receptor beta chains from one sample, sequenced in a study of T cells after yellow fever vaccination. TCRdb processed the 5' RACE reads anew with MiXCR; each CDR3 protein has one entry. The sample carries approximately 170,000 distinct CDR3 sequences, about 10% recorded once. The source material was CD8+ T cells sorted from PBMCs, sampled 15 days after the yellow fever booster vaccination. These receptors were obtained from a man younger than 35 who received the YFV17D yellow fever vaccine. CDR3s include the opening cysteine and the closing phenylalanine or tryptophan. A D gene is named only where the DNA matches it firmly. Size values are once, few and many counts, or a class for expanded clones, and some rows have none.

d_call | j_call | clone_size | v_call | cdr3_nt | cdr3_aa
- | TRBJ1-1 | few | TRBV11-2 | TGTGCCAGCAGCGACGGGTGGTCTGAAGCTTTCTTT | CASSDGWSEAFF
- | TRBJ2-5 | - | TRBV6-5 | TGTGCCAGCAGTTACTCCCCGACTCGCTCGTCGGAGACCCAGTACTTC | CASSYSPTRSSETQYF
- | TRBJ1-4 | few | TRBV30 | TGTGCCTGGAGGGCCAGGGAGAGAGGAGCAACTAATGAAAAACTGTTTTTT | CAWRARERGATNEKLFF
TRBD2 | TRBJ2-7 | - | TRBV7-6 | TGTGCCAGCAGCGTAGTAGCGGGCGCCTACGAGCAGTACTTC | CASSVVAGAYEQYF
TRBD1 | TRBJ2-7 | few | TRBV6-4 | TGTGCCAGCAGGACAGGGGGCACGACCTACGAGCAGTACTTC | CASRTGGTTYEQYF
- | TRBJ2-3 | - | TRBV20-1 | TGCAGTGCAACGGCCGCTCAGGCCGGGGCAGATACGCAGTATTTT | CSATAAQAGADTQYF
- | TRBJ2-3 | medium-sized | TRBV6-2/TRBV6-3 | TGTGCCAGCACCCTCTCGGACCGACCCACAGATACGCAGTATTTT | CASTLSDRPTDTQYF
TRBD1 | TRBJ2-7 | few | TRBV2 | TGTGCCAGCGCAGGGGACAGGGGAGGCTACGAGCAGTACTTC | CASAGDRGGYEQYF
- | TRBJ2-2 | few | TRBV6-2/TRBV6-3 | TGTGCCAGCGGCGACCGCCCTGGGGAGCTGTTTTTT | CASGDRPGELFF
- | TRBJ1-4 | few | TRBV11-2 | TGTGCCAGCAGCCTCAGTTCTACTAATGAAAAACTGTTTTTT | CASSLSSTNEKLFF
- | TRBJ2-3 | few | TRBV19 | TGTGCCAGTAGTGCGACCTCAGCTGATACGCAGTATTTT | CASSATSADTQYF
- | TRBJ2-3 | - | TRBV6-6 | TGTGCCAGCAGCGAGTCGGCTAGCACAGATACGCAGTATTTT | CASSESASTDTQYF
- | TRBJ2-5 | - | TRBV9 | TGTGCCAGCAGGAAGGGCCAGATCCAAGAGACCCAGTACTTC | CASRKGQIQETQYF
- | TRBJ2-3 | few | TRBV7-2 | TGTGCCAGCAGCTCCTCCGGGTTTAACTCCGATACGCAGTATTTT | CASSSSGFNSDTQYF
- | TRBJ2-3 | few | TRBV29-1 | TGCAGCGTGCCGCCGGATCAAGCTAGCACAGATACGCAGTATTTT | CSVPPDQASTDTQYF
TRBD2 | TRBJ2-7 | - | TRBV4-1 | TGCGCCAGCAGCCAAGTTCCCGTAGCGGGGGGGAACTACGAGCAGTACTTC | CASSQVPVAGGNYEQYF